This TCR beta chain was retrieved from a study of beta chain features in type 1 diabetes listed by TCRdb under 2018. Background for the entire study: Mean age, gender distribution, total cell number and subset yield did not differ between patients and healthy donors. Naive and central memory subsets were obtained from all 28 donors, but regulatory and stem cell-like memory subsets were isolated from only 8 patients and roughly 8 healthy donors. In the study, TCRB repertoires of sorted circulating CD4+ T cell subsets from recently diagnosed type 1 diabetes patients were compared with those of matched healthy donors. A total of approximately 100 million sorted cells were examined across all samples, and the number of cells per subset was strongly correlated with RNA yield.

The germline V gene supplies CDR1 SGDLS and CDR2 YYNGEE. V is cut back by 4 bases and J by 1 base, with 9 bases in the junction unmatched. Counted from cysteine to phenylalanine, this CDR3 has 17 amino acids. Solely the CDR3 DNA is kept, with 51 bases framed from the first base. The entire isolated RNA was reverse transcribed using the High Capacity cDNA Reverse Transcription Kit, and thus expressed TCRB transcripts were sequenced. Naive, central memory and regulatory T cell samples underwent deep immunoSEQ sequencing, averaging about 3.57 million total reads per sample. Sorted cells were lysed in RLT buffer, and RNA was extracted using DNase-treated RNeasy Micro or Mini kits according to cell number. Each cell subset was processed on its own to prevent cross-contamination, while patient and healthy donor samples were processed together. The immunoSEQ multiplex PCR was used to amplify TCRB sequences from cDNA, yielding 87-bp fragments that span the CDR3 region. Sequencing of the amplicons was done on the Illumina HiSeq platform. Per the authors' processing: Synthetic template baselines were used to correct PCR bias computationally, reads within Hamming distance 2 were collapsed, and singletons that could not be merged were discarded. Reads were aligned against IMGT to assign V, D and J genes, CDR3 length and insertions or deletions at six rearrangement sites. Clonotype counts were normalized to sorted cell number within each subset before computing true diversity and Gini coefficients with the tcR R package. The overlap coefficient, calculated on TCRB nucleotide sequences, was used to quantify repertoire sharing. Out-of-frame TCRB sequences from naive cells were analyzed as a proxy for the pre-selection repertoire. TCRdb re-hosts the immuneACCESS table, in-frame sequences only. Its copies lack some clones; in the studies checked, an unresolved V gene accounts for under half of them, and the cause for the rest is not known. V and J calls and clone size follow that table, whereas D and trimming were derived from the DNA. The sample contains 900,000 or so clones, 15% to 20% of them found a single time. The ten largest clones add up to 0.02% to 0.025% of the sample.

Beyond this particular receptor, the publication reports: Type 1 diabetes patients showed a moderate but significant shortening of TCRB CDR3 length in all four CD4+ subsets. HLA sub-analyses involved small numbers of individuals, so any influence of HLA type on TCRB rearrangement remained unresolved. At VDJ recombination sites, type 1 diabetes patients had fewer insertions and more deleted nucleotides, which implies abnormalities in thymic rearrangement. PCR might favor shorter templates, but patient and control samples were amplified and corrected together, so any skew would affect both groups equally. Naive, central memory and regulatory TCRB repertoires appeared more similar among patients than among healthy donors. Because cDNA was sequenced instead of genomic DNA, highly expressing activated cells could be over-represented, though the groups showed no difference in activation or CD3 levels.

This clone was detected a few times. No cognate antigen has been identified for it. Nothing much larger sits one base from this clone, and base qualities are not available. From each donor, a single peripheral blood sample of approximately 0.11 L on average was drawn into heparinised tubes. A BD FACSAria II and a panel including CD45RO, CCR7, CD25, CD127, CD95 and CD27 were used to sort naive, central memory, regulatory and stem cell-like memory CD4+ T cells. Every sorted population had a purity above 95%. PBMCs were isolated right away by Lymphoprep density gradient centrifugation and were stained directly, without culture. Samples were stained and sorted in pairs, with one healthy donor and one patient per experiment, so that batch effects were minimized.

The clonotype comes from a woman aged 18-29 years in good health. Sample: naive CD4+ T cells from blood. The cell subset or site label on this specimen signifies: true naive CD4+ T cells. The receptor chain draws on TRBV9 and TRBJ2-5, and TRBD2 aligns with 11 junction nucleotides. The CDR3 corresponds to CASSSTLAGGGQETQYF. The base sequence is TGTGCCAGCAGCTCCACTCTAGCGGGAGGCGGCCAAGAGACCCAGTACTTC.